The rows below give T cell receptor beta chains drawn from one sample of a study of shared clonotypes between healthy human individuals. Profiling relied on immunoSEQ multiplex PCR, and the TCRdb table lists in-frame clones only, not all of them. The table shows 2 million to 2.5 million clones, with approximately 93% occurring only once. The sequenced sample consisted of naive CD4+ T cells from PBMCs. The receptor set was obtained from a man younger than 30 in good health. Some clones in this sample may be carry-over from other donors' samples. The CDR3 runs from the conserved cysteine through the conserved F or W. The order of the fields is V gene, clone size, D gene, J gene, CDR3 protein, CDR3 DNA. A D gene is named only where the DNA matches it firmly. Clone size is shown for a subset of rows, as once, few, many or a class of expanded clone.

TRBV15	.	.	TRBJ1-1	CATSRDFTGVPLAFF	TGTGCCACCAGCAGAGATTTTACTGGGGTGCCTTTAGCTTTCTTT
TRBV28	.	.	TRBJ1-2	CASSPYNYGYTF	TGTGCCAGCAGTCCCTATAACTATGGCTACACCTTC
TRBV29-1	.	.	TRBJ2-2	CSVDAGLGGANTGELFF	TGCAGCGTTGATGCGGGACTCGGCGGAGCGAACACCGGGGAGCTGTTTTTT
TRBV5-1	.	.	TRBJ1-2	CASSLDLAGGYGYTF	TGCGCCAGCAGCTTGGATTTGGCAGGCGGGTATGGCTACACCTTC
TRBV10-3	few	.	TRBJ1-1	CAISDRGGTEAFF	TGTGCCATCAGTGACCGGGGCGGCACTGAAGCTTTCTTT
TRBV25-1	.	.	TRBJ2-1	CASSVRDSIFFNEQFF	TGTGCCAGCAGTGTCCGGGACTCAATCTTCTTCAATGAGCAGTTCTTC
TRBV6-1	.	.	TRBJ1-4	CASSAMPWDEKLFF	TGTGCCAGCAGCGCTATGCCTTGGGATGAAAAACTGTTTTTT
TRBV6-1	.	.	TRBJ2-1	CASSGAVLSYNEQFF	TGTGCCAGCAGTGGAGCTGTCCTCTCCTACAATGAGCAGTTCTTC
TRBV28	.	.	TRBJ1-1	CASSLLAEAFF	TGTGCCAGCAGTTTACTCGCTGAAGCTTTCTTT
TRBV27	.	.	TRBJ2-7	CASSRRDEAYEQYF	TGTGCCAGCAGCCGCCGGGACGAGGCCTACGAGCAGTACTTC
TRBV7-9	.	TRBD2	TRBJ2-3	CASSFIAGSSTDTQYF	TGTGCCAGCAGCTTCATAGCGGGGTCTAGCACAGATACGCAGTATTTT
TRBV7-9	once	.	TRBJ2-3	CASSPGTDTQYF	TGTGCCAGCAGCCCGGGGACAGATACGCAGTATTTT
TRBV28	once	TRBD2	TRBJ2-1	CASSLRVAGWNEQFF	TGTGCCAGCAGTTTAAGGGTAGCGGGATGGAATGAGCAGTTCTTC
TRBV29-1	.	.	TRBJ1-1	CSVVDEGRFGSAFF	TGCAGCGTTGTAGATGAGGGACGCTTCGGGTCGGCTTTCTTT
TRBV4-3	.	.	TRBJ2-2	CASSPGGTNTGELFF	TGCGCCAGCAGCCCTGGCGGAACGAACACCGGGGAGCTGTTTTTT
TRBV7-3	.	.	TRBJ2-5	CASSLTTPGTQYF	TGTGCCAGCAGCCTGACGACGCCCGGGACCCAGTACTTC
TRBV12-5	once	TRBD2	TRBJ2-2	CASGQRSGLAGVYTGELFF	TGTGCTAGTGGTCAGCGATCCGGACTAGCGGGGGTTTACACCGGGGAGCTGTTTTTT
TRBV29-1	.	TRBD1	TRBJ2-4	CSVISQGAVNIQYF	TGCAGCGTTATATCACAGGGGGCAGTGAACATTCAGTACTTC
TRBV5-1	.	TRBD2	TRBJ2-7	CASSLEGGRTTYEQYF	TGCGCCAGCAGCTTGGAGGGCGGGAGGACTACCTACGAGCAGTACTTC
TRBV28	once	.	TRBJ2-3	CASSGGGFGTDTQYF	TGTGCCAGCAGTGGTGGTGGGTTTGGGACAGATACGCAGTATTTT
TRBV19	.	TRBD1	TRBJ1-4	CASSRTGATGEKLFF	TGTGCCAGTAGTCGGACAGGAGCTACCGGTGAAAAACTGTTTTTT
TRBV19	.	.	TRBJ2-7	CASSTTAGINEQYF	TGTGCCAGTAGTACTACCGCCGGGATCAACGAGCAGTACTTC
TRBV29-1	.	.	TRBJ1-1	CSVLTPVAFF	TGCAGCGTCCTGACCCCTGTCGCTTTCTTT
TRBV2	.	.	TRBJ1-5	CATRPRRYSNQPQHF	TGTGCCACAAGACCACGTAGATATAGCAATCAGCCCCAGCATTTT
TRBV6-5	.	.	TRBJ2-3	CATSPLGSTDTQYF	TGTGCCACCTCGCCTTTGGGGAGCACAGATACGCAGTATTTT
TRBV7-9	.	TRBD2	TRBJ2-1	CASSRGLVSYNEQFF	TGTGCCAGCAGCCGGGGACTAGTCTCCTACAATGAGCAGTTCTTC
TRBV5-1	.	.	TRBJ2-1	CASSLAPHNEQFF	TGCGCCAGCAGCTTGGCTCCGCACAATGAGCAGTTCTTC
TRBV10-2	.	TRBD1	TRBJ2-4	CASRTGQAEKAKNIQYF	TGCGCCAGCAGAACCGGACAGGCTGAGAAGGCCAAAAACATTCAGTACTTC
TRBV18	.	.	TRBJ2-1	CASSPPSGTKNEQFF	TGTGCCAGCTCACCACCGTCTGGTACAAAGAATGAGCAGTTCTTC
TRBV19	.	TRBD1	TRBJ1-2	CASRTDRFYGYTF	TGTGCCAGTAGGACGGACAGGTTCTATGGCTACACCTTC
TRBV2	.	TRBD2	TRBJ2-7	CASSGTSVRPYEQYF	TGTGCCAGCAGTGGAACTAGCGTGCGCCCTTACGAGCAGTACTTC
TRBV5-1	.	.	TRBJ1-1	CASSLNLGAMNTEAFF	TGCGCCAGCAGCTTGAATCTAGGGGCCATGAACACTGAAGCTTTCTTT
TRBV5-8	.	TRBD2	TRBJ2-7	CAVTGRGSYEQYF	TGTGCAGTCACCGGGAGGGGTTCCTACGAGCAGTACTTC
TRBV5-1	.	TRBD2	TRBJ2-1	CASSLGLAGFYNEQFF	TGCGCCAGCAGCTTGGGACTAGCGGGATTCTACAATGAGCAGTTCTTC
TRBV27	.	.	TRBJ2-2	CASSSHGTAKTGELFF	TGTGCCAGCAGTTCTCATGGGACCGCGAAGACCGGGGAGCTGTTTTTT
TRBV7-9	.	.	TRBJ1-4	CASSARTSEKLFF	TGTGCCAGCAGCGCCCGGACGAGTGAAAAACTGTTTTTT
TRBV4-2	.	.	TRBJ2-3	CASSQDWGRQGTDTQYF	TGTGCCAGCAGCCAAGATTGGGGGAGGCAGGGCACAGATACGCAGTATTTT
TRBV9	.	.	TRBJ2-7	CASSAGATRYSYEQYF	TGTGCCAGCAGCGCCGGGGCCACCAGGTACTCCTACGAGCAGTACTTC
TRBV5-1	.	.	TRBJ2-1	CASSLGIDNEQFF	TGCGCCAGCAGCTTGGGAATTGACAATGAGCAGTTCTTC
TRBV7-8	.	.	TRBJ1-4	CASSPPKLAPEGRKLFF	TGTGCCAGCAGCCCGCCTAAACTGGCCCCGGAGGGACGAAAACTGTTTTTT
TRBV6-5	.	.	TRBJ1-1	CASSSQGTREAFF	TGTGCCAGCAGTTCCCAGGGGACCCGTGAAGCTTTCTTT
TRBV7-7	.	.	TRBJ2-7	CASSLGFRFVSYEQYF	TGTGCCAGCAGCTTAGGGTTCAGGTTCGTGTCCTACGAGCAGTACTTC
TRBV5-1	.	.	TRBJ2-1	CASSLVAGEYNEQFF	TGCGCCAGCAGCTTGGTAGCTGGGGAATACAATGAGCAGTTCTTC
TRBV27	.	TRBD2	TRBJ2-1	CASTGTSGRGEQFF	TGTGCCAGTACCGGGACTAGCGGGAGAGGGGAGCAGTTCTTC
TRBV6-5	.	.	TRBJ1-6	CASSSAGGEDSPLHF	TGTGCCAGCAGCTCCGCGGGGGGCGAGGATTCACCCCTCCACTTT
TRBV2	.	TRBD2	TRBJ2-1	CATQRGLYNEQFF	TGTGCCACCCAGCGGGGGCTCTACAATGAGCAGTTCTTC
TRBV19	.	.	TRBJ2-2	CASSIRDPYPRELFF	TGTGCCAGTAGTATCCGGGACCCTTACCCCCGGGAGCTGTTTTTT
TRBV5-4	.	TRBD2	TRBJ2-1	CASSQRTSGRGAYNEQFF	TGTGCCAGCAGTCAGCGGACTAGCGGGAGAGGAGCCTACAATGAGCAGTTCTTC
TRBV5-1	.	.	TRBJ2-2	CASSLPAGNTGELFF	TGCGCCAGCAGCTTGCCGGCAGGGAACACCGGGGAGCTGTTTTTT
TRBV4-1	.	TRBD1	TRBJ2-2	CASSQAGGYGQGGDTGELFF	TGCGCCAGCAGCCAAGCGGGAGGATATGGACAGGGGGGCGACACCGGGGAGCTGTTTTTT
TRBV10-3	few	.	TRBJ1-3	CAISQDSSGNTIYF	TGTGCCATCAGTCAGGACAGCTCTGGAAACACCATATATTTT
TRBV2	.	.	TRBJ1-3	CASSPGRRSGNTIYF	TGTGCCAGCAGTCCCGGACGGCGCTCTGGAAACACCATATATTTT
TRBV5-6	.	.	TRBJ2-5	CASSSGQVETQYF	TGTGCCAGCAGCAGCGGGCAGGTGGAGACCCAGTACTTC
TRBV5-1	.	TRBD1	TRBJ2-1	CASSFTLGQDNEQFF	TGCGCCAGCAGCTTTACCCTGGGACAGGACAATGAGCAGTTCTTC
TRBV27	.	.	TRBJ2-2	CASTPTRSGELFF	TGTGCCAGCACCCCGACCCGGTCCGGGGAGCTGTTTTTT
TRBV27	.	.	TRBJ1-3	CASSPRGLSSGNTIYF	TGTGCCAGCAGTCCCAGGGGCCTTAGCTCTGGAAACACCATATATTTT
TRBV5-8	.	TRBD1	TRBJ2-1	CASSPRTGQVPRGQFF	TGTGCCAGCAGCCCCCGAACGGGACAGGTCCCAAGGGGGCAGTTCTTC
TRBV19	.	.	TRBJ1-2	CASSTYRSSGQGYTF	TGTGCCAGTAGTACGTACAGGTCTTCAGGGCAGGGCTACACCTTC
TRBV18	.	TRBD1	TRBJ1-1	CASSRTGVVAEAFF	TGTGCCAGCTCTCGTACAGGGGTAGTTGCTGAAGCTTTCTTT
TRBV9	once	TRBD2	TRBJ2-1	CASSAGLAGAPPNEQFF	TGTGCCAGCAGCGCCGGACTAGCGGGAGCCCCCCCAAATGAGCAGTTCTTC